The rows below give T cell receptor beta chains drawn from one sample of a study of blood T cells in healthy people across ages. Via MiXCR, TCRdb re-called the 5' RACE reads, giving one row per CDR3 protein. The data show 1,800,000 or so distinct CDR3 sequences, with approximately 40% seen just once and 23% held by the top ten. Sample: blood. Receptors were obtained from a human donor in good health. Each CDR3 is given with its conserved first and last residue. D genes are given only for firm matches. Clone size appears in some rows only: once, few, many, or a class for an expanded clone.

J gene | V gene | clone size | D gene | CDR3 DNA | CDR3 protein
TRBJ1-2 | TRBV20-1 | few | TRBD1 | TGCAGTGCTAGGGGGGACAGGGATATATTGACCGGAAAATATGGCTACACCTTC | CSARGDRDILTGKYGYTF
TRBJ2-3 | TRBV20-1 | once | TRBD2 | TGCAGTGCTAGAGATTTTAGACTAGCGGGGCGACCAGATACGCAGTATTTT | CSARDFRLAGRPDTQYF
TRBJ2-5 | TRBV5-5 | NA | NA | TGTGCCAGCAGCTTGGGGGCAGAAGGTGAGACCCAGTACTTC | CASSLGAEGETQYF
TRBJ2-5 | TRBV11-2 | few | NA | TGTGCCAGCAGCTTGGCTATAAGACAGAACCAAGAGACCCAGTACTTC | CASSLAIRQNQETQYF
TRBJ2-1 | TRBV6-5 | few | NA | TGTGCCAGCACCTCGGGGGGCCTTAGGAATGAGCAGTTCTTC | CASTSGGLRNEQFF
TRBJ1-4 | TRBV7-8 | NA | TRBD1 | TGTGCCAGTGCGACAGGGAAGAATGAAAAACTGTTTTTT | CASATGKNEKLFF
TRBJ2-1 | TRBV12-5 | few | NA | TGTGCTAGTGCACGTCTTGGGCAGCGCTCCTACAATGAGCAGTTCTTC | CASARLGQRSYNEQFF
TRBJ2-5 | TRBV7-6 | NA | TRBD2 | TGTGCCAGCAGCTCCCTAGAGCGGGGGGGTCGAGAGACCCAGTACTTC | CASSSLERGGRETQYF
TRBJ2-4 | TRBV20-1 | many | NA | TGCAGTGCGAGGCGGGTGGGGGTCGTAACCAAAAACATTCAGTACTTC | CSARRVGVVTKNIQYF
TRBJ1-1 | TRBV5-1 | NA | NA | TGCGCCAGCAGCACCATGGGGAACACTGAAGCTTTCTTT | CASSTMGNTEAFF
TRBJ2-5 | TRBV12-3/TRBV12-4 | NA | NA | TGTGCCAGCAGTTTAGGGCCTCCCGGACGGACCCAGTACTTC | CASSLGPPGRTQYF
TRBJ2-5 | TRBV4-3 | NA | NA | TGCGCCAGCAGCCAAGATGTCCGAATGGACAGGGCGGGAGAAGAGACCCAGTACTTC | CASSQDVRMDRAGEETQYF
TRBJ2-1 | TRBV20-1 | NA | NA | TGCAGTGCTTGGGTGCCCTACAATGAGCAGTTCTTC | CSAWVPYNEQFF
TRBJ2-3 | TRBV2 | NA | TRBD1 | TGTGCCAGCAGTGGGGCAGGGGGCGGCACAGATACGCAGTATTTT | CASSGAGGGTDTQYF
TRBJ2-1 | TRBV2 | NA | TRBD2 | TGTGCCGGCAGTGAAAGGACTAGCGGGGGCAATGAGCAGTTCTTC | CAGSERTSGGNEQFF
TRBJ1-1 | TRBV7-9 | NA | TRBD1 | TGTGCCAGCAGCTCCGGACAGGGTTGGACTGAAGCTTTCTTT | CASSSGQGWTEAFF
TRBJ2-1 | TRBV2 | few | NA | TGTGCCAGCGGGGGCGCGAATGAGCAGTTCTTC | CASGGANEQFF
TRBJ2-5 | TRBV12-3/TRBV12-4 | NA | TRBD1 | TGTGCCAGCAGTCAAACGGACAGGGGGCAAGAGACCCAGTACTTC | CASSQTDRGQETQYF
TRBJ2-5 | TRBV11-2 | NA | TRBD1 | TGTGCCGGCAGCATTGGGACAGGGCAGGAGACCCGGTACTTC | CAGSIGTGQETRYF
TRBJ1-2 | TRBV24-1 | NA | NA | TGTGCCACCAGTGGTATCAGGGATGGCTACACCTTC | CATSGIRDGYTF
TRBJ2-7 | TRBV20-1 | few | TRBD2 | TGCAGTGCTACCTTAGCGGGACCTATGGGCGAGCAGTACTTC | CSATLAGPMGEQYF
TRBJ2-5 | TRBV6-2/TRBV6-3 | NA | NA | TGTGCCAGCAGCCGGCTGATCGGGGAAGTCGAGACCCAGTACTTC | CASSRLIGEVETQYF
TRBJ2-5 | TRBV9 | few | TRBD2 | TGTGCCAGCAGCGTCAGCGGGACCCCCCAGGAGACCCAGTACTTC | CASSVSGTPQETQYF
TRBJ1-1 | TRBV25-1 | NA | NA | TGTGCCAGCAGTGAAGGACGGTACACTGAAGCTTTCTTT | CASSEGRYTEAFF
TRBJ1-2 | TRBV12-3/TRBV12-4 | once | NA | TGTGCCAGCAGTTCCGACAGAGTATTTGGCTACACCTTC | CASSSDRVFGYTF